These 18 T cell receptor beta chains originate from one sample sequenced in a study of cytomegalovirus exposure and HLA in healthy donors. PCR amplification relied on 60 Vbeta primers (plus 13 Jbeta primers). Data came from immunoSEQ multiplex PCR; TCRdb stores just in-frame clones and leaves some out. Among 110,000 to 150,000 clones listed, about 81% were seen once. The sequenced sample was PBMCs. Every receptor here comes from a man younger than 40 in good health and CMV-seronegative.

J is TRBJ2-7 and V is TRBV28, with TRBD2 matching over 12 bases. V shed 3 bases and J 3 bases; nucleotides not matched to a gene: 3. CDR3 size: 15 residues. Germline CDR1 and CDR2: MDHEN and SYDVKM. CDR3 DNA sequence: TGTGCCAGCAGTTTTTCGACTAGCGGGGGCTACGAGCAGTACTTC. Translating gives CASSFSTSGGYEQYF.

The V gene is TRBV6-5, the J gene TRBJ2-1; possibly TRBD1 for D (6 bases). Trimming pared 6 bases from V and 0 bases from J, leaving 9 bases between. The germline V gene encodes CDR1 MNHEY and CDR2 SVGAGI. The CDR3 contains 14 residues. CDR3 sequence: CASSIGGSYNEQFF. CDR3 in DNA: TGTGCCAGCAGCATAGGGGGCTCCTACAATGAGCAGTTCTTC.

The rearrangement links TRBV29-1 to TRBJ2-1, with a possible D match to TRBD2 (5 bases). The germline CDR1 and CDR2 sequences are SQVTM and ANQGSEA. The CDR3 is 14 amino acids. Deletions cut 3 bases from V and 8 bases from J, with 17 bases between. In DNA form, the CDR3 reads TGCAGCGTTGATAGAGCGGTAAATGGGGATGAGCAGTTCTTC. Protein sequence: CSVDRAVNGDEQFF.

A few counts support this clone. The V and J genes are TRBV5-1 and TRBJ1-1; TRBD1 aligns across 9 bases. The CDR3 extends over 16 amino acids. V was clipped by 4 bases and J by 0 bases; unmatched bases: 7. CDR1 and CDR2 from the germline V gene are SGHRS and YFSETQ. The CDR3 DNA reads TGCGCCAGCAGCCACAGGGGGCTGGTCATGAACACTGAAGCTTTCTTT. Translation gives CASSHRGLVMNTEAFF.

This sequence joins TRBV19 and TRBJ1-2; D possibly corresponds to TRBD1 (6 bases). Germline V CDR1 and CDR2: LNHDA, SQIVND (reference sequence). CDR3 size: 13 residues. V gave up 5 bases and J gave up 2 bases, with 9 bases separating them. CDR3 loop: CASSDRTNYGYTF. The CDR3 DNA is TGTGCCAGTAGTGACAGGACCAACTATGGCTACACCTTC.

J is TRBJ1-5 and V is TRBV5-7; D call uncertain. TRBV5-7 is given ORF status, its function remaining uncertain. Trimming left V 3 bases short and J 7 bases short, with 20 bases between. The CDR3 runs to 16 residues. CDR3 in amino acids: CASSSARFRARQPQHF. The CDR3 nucleotides are TGTGCCAGCAGCTCCGCCAGGTTCCGAGCCCGACAGCCCCAGCATTTT.

The chain joins TRBV27 to TRBJ2-1; a possible D gene is TRBD2 (6 bases). The CDR3 spans 15 residues. Germline loops: CDR1 MNHEY, CDR2 SMNVEV (reference sequence). With 7 bases removed from V and 10 bases from J, the gap between germline ends came to 23 bases. The CDR3, as DNA: TGTGCCAGCACCTTGAGAGCGGGTGGCTATATGGAGCAGTTCTTC. It codes for CASTLRAGGYMEQFF.

This clone was counted between two and nine times. DNA for the CDR3: TGTGCCATCAGTGCGACTAGCGGGGGGCGGGAGACCCAGTACTTC. This codes for CAISATSGGRETQYF. The genes are TRBV10-3 and TRBJ2-5, with 13 bases fitting TRBD2. CDR1 ENHRY and CDR2 SYGVKD come from the germline V gene. Unmatched junction bases numbered 4, after V lost 4 bases and J lost 5 bases. This CDR3 contains 15 residues.

This clone was seen just once. This rearrangement joins TRBV28 to TRBJ2-3; no firm D call. V was cut by 5 bases and J by 1 base, with 10 bases left in between. This CDR3 is 14 amino acids long. Germline V gives CDR1 MDHEN, CDR2 SYDVKM. CDR3 sequence reads: CASSTPQGTDTQYF. CDR3 DNA sequence: TGTGCCAGCAGTACTCCCCAGGGCACAGATACGCAGTATTTT.

The CDR3 DNA is TGTGCCAGCAGCCGGGACAGGGGTCAAGAGACCCAGTACTTC. Its translation is CASSRDRGQETQYF. The chain couples TRBV7-9 to TRBJ2-5; 10 bases are shared with TRBD1. The CDR3 runs 14 residues. CDR1 is SEHNR, CDR2 FQNEAQ, per germline (reference sequence). The V and J ends lost 5 bases and 2 bases, in that order; junction bases with no gene match: 2.

V usage is TRBV5-6 and J usage is TRBJ1-2; D is unresolved. CDR1 and CDR2 (germline): SGHDT, YYEEEE. The ends were cut back, 0 bases at V and 2 bases at J, with 11 bases in the middle. This CDR3 contains 15 residues. Here the CDR3 reads CASSLAGRENYGYTF. DNA for the CDR3: TGTGCCAGCAGCTTGGCAGGAAGGGAGAACTATGGCTACACCTTC. The complete variable domain, with remaining parts taken from reference TRBV5-6 and TRBJ1-2, reads DAGVTQSPTHLIKTRGQQVTLRCSPKSGHDTVSWYQQALGQGPQFIFQYYEEEERQRGNFPDRFSGHQFPNYSSELNVNALLLGDSALYLCASSLAGRENYGYTFGSGTRLTVV.

The CDR3 loop reads CASSPDRAQPQHF. CDR3 nucleotides: TGTGCCAGCAGTCCCGACAGGGCCCAGCCCCAGCATTTT. The chain is built from TRBV6-5 and TRBJ1-5, with TRBD1 matching 7 bases. CDR1 and CDR2 (germline): MNHEY, SVGAGI. The CDR3 has 13 amino acids. The V segment lost 5 bases and the J segment 7 bases; nucleotides outside the gene matches: 5.

The chain combines TRBV27 with TRBJ1-2, with 12 bases identical to TRBD1. The CDR3 has 13 amino acids. Germline CDR1 MNHEY, CDR2 SMNVEV (reference sequence). V shed 6 bases and J 9 bases; nucleotides not matched to a gene: 5. CDR3 region: CASRRGQGASYTF. The CDR3 bases are TGTGCCAGCAGGCGGGGACAGGGGGCAAGCTACACCTTC.

The chain links TRBV5-1 to TRBJ2-7; 7 nucleotides line up with TRBD1. The trim removed 0 bases at V and 7 bases at J, leaving 10 bases unmatched. Germline CDR1 and CDR2: SGHRS and YFSETQ. The CDR3 is 15 amino acids. The CDR3 DNA sequence: TGCGCCAGCAGCTTGGGACCTCCCGTGACAGGGGAGCAGTACTTC. This sequence encodes CASSLGPPVTGEQYF.

This clone showed up just once. The chain combines TRBV11-2 with TRBJ1-4; D unclear. CDR3 length equals 16 residues. Germline V gene sequence: CDR1 SGHAT, CDR2 FQNNGV. The V end lost 4 bases, the J end lost 2 bases, and 14 bases lay between the germline ends. The CDR3 nucleotides are TGTGCCAGCAGCTGGCGCGGGAGGTGGACTAATGAAAAACTGTTTTTT. It translates to CASSWRGRWTNEKLFF. Together with reference TRBV11-2 and TRBJ1-4, the CDR3 gives the full variable domain: EAGVAQSPRYKIIEKRQSVAFWCNPISGHATLYWYQQILGQGPKLLIQFQNNGVVDDSQLPKDRFSAERLKGVDSTLKIQPAKLEDSAVYLCASSWRGRWTNEKLFFGSGTQLSVL.

The chain recombines TRBV9 with TRBJ1-1; the D gene is possibly TRBD1 (6 bases). There are 16 residues in the CDR3. Deletions cut 4 bases from V and 1 base from J, with 17 bases between. Germline V gives CDR1 SGDLS, CDR2 YYNGEE. The CDR3 is CASSQGVGAGNTEAFF. DNA of the CDR3: TGTGCCAGCAGCCAAGGGGTGGGGGCAGGGAACACTGAAGCTTTCTTT.

The V and J genes are TRBV6-5 and TRBJ1-5; D is perhaps TRBD1 (5 bases). Germline CDR1 is MNHEY and CDR2 is SVGAGI. V was trimmed by 0 bases and J by 7 bases, leaving 13 bases between them. The CDR3 runs to 15 residues. Here the CDR3 DNA reads TGTGCCAGCAGTTACTCGGTTCCCCAGGGCCAGCCCCAGCATTTT. Translation: CASSYSVPQGQPQHF.

The V call is TRBV4-2, the J call TRBJ2-7; D may be TRBD2 (7 bases). Trimming took off 1 base at V and 6 bases at J, with 13 bases between the two ends. CDR3 size: 14 residues. Per the germline V gene, CDR1 is LGHNA and CDR2 is YNFKEQ. The CDR3 sequence: CASSQAGGGLEQYF. The CDR3 nucleotides are TGTGCCAGCAGCCAAGCGGGGGGCGGACTCGAGCAGTACTTC.